The 29 T cell receptor beta chains reported below all come from one sample, sequenced in a study of early T cells in non-severe SARS-CoV-2 infection. TCRdb processed the 5' RACE reads anew with MiXCR; each CDR3 protein has one entry. The sample consists of under 85,000 distinct CDR3 sequences, 11% to 15% of them appearing once. The sample consisted of whole blood. These receptors all stem from an adult who was a healthcare worker with PCR-confirmed SARS-CoV-2 infection or an uninfected control (not recorded which).

The rearrangement links TRBV11-2 to TRBJ2-7; D remains ambiguous. The CDR3 contains 14 residues. In germline, CDR1 is SGHAT, CDR2 FQNNGV. Trimming left V 2 bases short and J 4 bases short, with 12 bases between. The DNA for the CDR3 is TGTGCCAGCAGCTTATTGAGGCTCGGGTACGAGCAGTACTTC. It yields the protein CASSLLRLGYEQYF.

This clonotype was detected only a few times. The rearrangement links TRBV15 to TRBJ1-2; 11 nucleotides line up with TRBD1. CDR1 is LNHNV and CDR2 is YYDKDF in the germline V gene (reference sequence). Trimming took 3 bases from V and 1 from J; bases not matched to a gene: 1. This CDR3 spans 15 amino acids. CDR3 residues: CATSSGTGGNYGYTF. Written as DNA, the CDR3 is TGTGCCACCAGCAGCGGGACAGGGGGTAACTATGGCTACACCTTC.

This clonotype was seen a few times. The rearrangement links TRBV19 to TRBJ1-2; D might be TRBD1 (6 bases). The CDR3 is 15 amino acids. The ends were cut back, 2 bases at V and 4 bases at J, with 14 bases in the middle. Germline CDR1 and CDR2: LNHDA and SQIVND (reference sequence). The CDR3 DNA is TGTGCCAGTAGTATACCGTCTGGACAGCTCTATGGCTACACCTTC. This sequence encodes CASSIPSGQLYGYTF.

This clonotype was recorded a few times. The chain combines TRBV12-3 or TRBV12-4 with TRBJ2-7; D gene ambiguous. The CDR3 extends over 13 amino acids. The V and J ends lost 1 base and 3 bases respectively, with 7 bases between them. The DNA for the CDR3 is TGTGCCAGCAGTTTAGATAACAACTACGAGCAGTACTTC. Amino acids: CASSLDNNYEQYF.

This clonotype was detected ten times or more. This rearrangement joins TRBV7-8 to TRBJ2-3; TRBD2 aligns across 9 bases. This CDR3 is 12 amino acids long. Germline values: CDR1 SGHVS, CDR2 FQNEAQ. With 4 bases clipped from V and 11 bases from J, the junction kept 4 bases outside the gene matches. CDR3 coding DNA: TGTGCCAGCAGCTCAACAGCGGGGGGGCAGTATTTT. This translates into CASSSTAGGQYF.

V gene TRBV19 combines with J gene TRBJ2-2; D gene uncertain. CDR1 and CDR2 (germline): LNHDA, SQIVND (reference sequence). Trimming left V 6 bases short and J 7 bases short, with 9 bases between. This CDR3 has 12 amino acids. The CDR3 DNA is TGTGCCAGTAGGGATTTAGTCGGGGAGCTGTTTTTT. Translation gives CASRDLVGELFF.

This clonotype was found many times. The chain has TRBV6-6 and TRBJ1-1; D gene ambiguous. Germline CDR1 reads MNHNY; CDR2 reads SVGAGI (reference sequence). The CDR3 has 14 amino acids. The germline V and J ends were trimmed by 4 bases and 1 base, with 10 bases remaining between them. This CDR3 reads CASSFKSGNTEAFF. The CDR3 coding sequence is TGTGCCAGCAGTTTCAAATCGGGGAACACTGAAGCTTTCTTT.

At least ten counts were recorded for this clonotype. CDR3 DNA: TGTGCCAGTAGTATAGGAGTCGGGGAGGACGAGCAGTACTTC. It encodes CASSIGVGEDEQYF. The rearrangement uses TRBV19 and TRBJ2-7, with a tentative D call TRBD2 (6 bases). V was shortened by 1 base and J by 5 bases, with 12 bases between the two germline ends. The V gene's germline CDR1 is LNHDA and CDR2 SQIVND (reference sequence). The CDR3 sequence is 14 residues long.

This chain joins TRBV7-6 and TRBJ2-7, with TRBD2 matching 12 bases. Germline loops: CDR1 SGHVS, CDR2 FNYEAQ. The V segment lost 5 bases and the J segment 0 bases; nucleotides outside the gene matches: 5. CDR3 length: 16 amino acids. The CDR3: CASSQELAGGSYEQYF. The CDR3 DNA follows: TGTGCCAGCAGCCAAGAACTAGCGGGGGGCTCCTACGAGCAGTACTTC.

This clonotype has a handful of counts. The rearrangement links TRBV5-1 to TRBJ1-6; the D gene is possibly TRBD1 (5 bases). This CDR3 has 15 amino acids. The V end lost 0 bases, the J end lost 7 bases, and 11 bases lay between the germline ends. Germline V gives CDR1 SGHRS, CDR2 YFSETQ. CDR3 coding DNA: TGCGCCAGCAGCTTGGGACAGCGTATCAATTCACCCCTCCACTTT. This sequence encodes CASSLGQRINSPLHF.

This clonotype was observed at least ten times. The V and J genes are TRBV5-1 and TRBJ2-5; no firm D call. The CDR3 is 14 amino acids. Germline CDR1 reads SGHRS; CDR2 reads YFSETQ. The germline V and J ends were trimmed by 2 bases and 0 bases, with 8 bases remaining between them. For the CDR3, the DNA is TGCGCCAGCAGCTTAGTTGTCAACCAAGAGACCCAGTACTTC. This encodes CASSLVVNQETQYF.

The CDR3, as DNA: TGTGCCAGCAGTGCCCCCGACAGGAACACTGAAGCTTTCTTT. Amino acids: CASSAPDRNTEAFF. The chain has TRBV6-4 and TRBJ1-1; tentative D call: TRBD1 (5 bases). The CDR3 totals 14 residues. Germline V gene sequence: CDR1 MRHNA, CDR2 SNTAGT. The germline V and J ends were trimmed by 4 bases and 1 base, with 10 bases remaining between them.

This clonotype appeared a few times. The chain recombines TRBV18 with TRBJ2-1; D could derive from TRBD1 or TRBD2 (6 bases each). Trimming cost V 6 bases and J 5 bases, with 11 bases left between them. This CDR3 spans 13 amino acids. Per germline, CDR1 KGHSH and CDR2 LQKENI. The CDR3 DNA is TGTGCCAGCTCCCCGGGGGCAGACAATGAGCAGTTCTTC. It codes for CASSPGADNEQFF.

The sample holds a few counts of this clonotype. The chain uses TRBV18 and TRBJ1-1; D remains unclear. The CDR3 runs 13 residues. V was trimmed by 3 bases and J by 6 bases, leaving 11 bases between them. Germline V gives CDR1 KGHSH, CDR2 LQKENI. In nucleotides, the CDR3 is TGTGCCAGCTCACCCGCGGCTAACGCTGAAGCTTTCTTT. This codes for CASSPAANAEAFF. The variable domain in full, completed from reference TRBV18 and TRBJ1-1, reads NAGVMQNPRHLVRRRGQEARLRCSPMKGHSHVYWYRQLPEEGLKFMVYLQKENIIDESGMPKERFSAEFPKEGPSILRIQQVVRGDSAAYFCASSPAANAEAFFGQGTRLTVV.

This clonotype was picked up a small number of times. This sequence joins TRBV28 and TRBJ2-5; D is ambiguous. Trimming took 2 bases from V and 9 from J, leaving 7 bases between them. The CDR3 runs to 11 residues. Looked up from germline, CDR1 is MDHEN and CDR2 is SYDVKM. The CDR3 loop is CASSLARAQYF. CDR3 nucleotides: TGTGCCAGCAGTTTAGCCCGGGCCCAGTACTTC.

CDR3 bases: TGTGCCAGCAGTATCCTCGCTGAGAATCCGAACGGTAGCACAGATACGCAGTATTTT. It codes for CASSILAENPNGSTDTQYF. The V gene is TRBV6-2 or TRBV6-3, the J gene TRBJ2-3, with D unresolved. There are 19 residues in the CDR3. V was clipped by 5 bases and J by 0 bases, with 24 bases between them. Germline V gives CDR1 MNHEY, CDR2 SVGEGT.

This clonotype was seen repeatedly, ten times or more. The rearrangement uses TRBV7-9 and TRBJ2-7; TRBD1 matches 8 bases. The germline V gene encodes CDR1 SEHNR and CDR2 FQNEAQ (reference sequence). V lost 0 bases to trimming and J lost 4 bases; unmatched junction nucleotides: 2. This CDR3 has 14 residues. The CDR3 nucleotides are TGTGCCAGCAGCTTAGCGGGACAGGTATACGAGCAGTACTTC. This gives the protein CASSLAGQVYEQYF.

This clonotype has at least ten counts. This chain links TRBV20-1 with TRBJ2-5; possibly TRBD1 or TRBD2 for D (5 bases each). The CDR3 runs to 12 residues. Germline CDR1 is DFQATT and CDR2 is SNEGSKA (reference sequence). Trimming removed 8 bases from V and 5 bases from J, with 15 bases in between. CDR3 sequence reads: CSFSGRAETQYF. CDR3 DNA sequence: TGCAGTTTCTCAGGGCGGGCGGAGACCCAGTACTTC.

This clonotype was observed a handful of times. The chain employs TRBV28 and TRBJ2-7; perhaps TRBD1 as D (7 bases). Trimming stripped 8 bases from V and 2 bases from J, with 19 bases between. Germline assignment: CDR1 MDHEN and CDR2 SYDVKM. This CDR3 comprises 15 residues. The CDR3 sequence is CASVGGSGGTYEQYF. The CDR3 nucleotides are TGTGCCAGCGTCGGGGGATCAGGGGGAACCTACGAGCAGTACTTC.

The rearrangement uses TRBV7-9 and TRBJ2-3; 7 nucleotides match TRBD2. This CDR3 region has 15 residues. Looked up from germline, CDR1 is SEHNR and CDR2 is FQNEAQ (reference sequence). The V and J ends lost 3 bases and 1 base, in that order; junction bases with no gene match: 4. The CDR3 coding sequence is TGTGCCAGCAGCTTGGCTAGCGGAGGCACAGATACGCAGTATTTT. This translates into CASSLASGGTDTQYF.

This clonotype was detected ten times or more. The V and J genes are TRBV29-1 and TRBJ1-1, with no clear D. This CDR3 comprises 10 residues. Germline CDR1 SQVTM, CDR2 ANQGSEA. Between the trimmed V and J ends, which lost 4 bases and 3 bases, there was a span of 3 bases. This CDR3 is CSVVYTEAFF. The CDR3 coding sequence is TGCAGCGTTGTGTACACTGAAGCTTTCTTT.

This clonotype appeared a few times. The V call is TRBV7-9, the J call TRBJ1-2; 10 bases line up with TRBD1. Germline lookup yields CDR1 SEHNR and CDR2 FQNEAQ (reference sequence). The CDR3 loop spans 14 amino acids. The junction had 5 bases not matched to a gene; V was cut back by 4 bases and J by 6 bases. CDR3 sequence (DNA): TGTGCCAGCAGCTCAACCGGGACAGGGGATGGCTACACCTTC. Translating it yields CASSSTGTGDGYTF. Full variable domain (remainder filled in from reference TRBV7-9 and TRBJ1-2): DTGVSQNPRHKITKRGQNVTFRCDPISEHNRLYWYRQTLGQGPEFLTYFQNEAQLEKSRLLSDRFSAERPKGSFSTLEIQRTEQGDSAMYLCASSSTGTGDGYTFGSGTRLTVV.

This clonotype was counted between two and nine times. In DNA, the CDR3 is TGTGCCAGCTCACCAGGGAGGGGGACCTACAATGAGCAGTTCTTC. Translation gives CASSPGRGTYNEQFF. V and J are TRBV18 and TRBJ2-1, with a weak D call TRBD2 (7 bases). From germline, CDR1 is KGHSH and CDR2 LQKENI. Trimming removed 2 bases from V and 2 bases from J, with 10 bases in between. The CDR3 length is 15 residues. The full variable domain, rest sourced from reference TRBV18 and TRBJ2-1, is NAGVMQNPRHLVRRRGQEARLRCSPMKGHSHVYWYRQLPEEGLKFMVYLQKENIIDESGMPKERFSAEFPKEGPSILRIQQVVRGDSAAYFCASSPGRGTYNEQFFGPGTRLTVL.

This sequence joins TRBV20-1 and TRBJ2-7, with D tentatively TRBD2 (6 bases). There are 14 residues in the CDR3. V was cut by 6 bases and J by 3 bases, with 18 bases left in between. Germline lookup yields CDR1 DFQATT and CDR2 SNEGSKA (reference sequence). The CDR3 coding sequence is TGCAGTGCAAGCCCCGGGGGAGGTAACTACGAGCAGTACTTC. Translating it yields CSASPGGGNYEQYF.

The rearrangement uses TRBV7-8 and TRBJ1-1; perhaps TRBD1 as D (5 bases). Trimming cost V 5 bases and J 0 bases, with 19 bases left between them. CDR3 length: 17 residues. Germline CDR1 SGHVS, CDR2 FQNEAQ. Written as DNA, the CDR3 is TGTGCCAGCAGCCCCTCTCCCTCCTGGGGGATGAACACTGAAGCTTTCTTT. This sequence encodes CASSPSPSWGMNTEAFF.

The chain has TRBV7-2 and TRBJ1-2; D ambiguous. The CDR3 extends over 13 amino acids. Trimming shortened V by 8 bases and J by 1 base, and 11 bases separated the two germline ends. Per the germline V gene, CDR1 is SGHTA and CDR2 is FQGNSA. CDR3 in amino acids: CASGEGRNYGYTF. The CDR3 DNA follows: TGTGCCAGCGGAGAAGGGCGTAACTATGGCTACACCTTC. The full variable domain, completed using reference TRBV7-2 and TRBJ1-2, is GAGVSQSPSNKVTEKGKDVELRCDPISGHTALYWYRQSLGQGLEFLIYFQGNSAPDKSGLPSDRFSAERTGGSVSTLTIQRTQQEDSAVYLCASGEGRNYGYTFGSGTRLTVV.

Comments on this clonotype: This may be a read error, as it is one base from a much larger clone. The genes are TRBV6-2 or TRBV6-3 and TRBJ1-1; 8 bases line up with TRBD1. The CDR3 spans 18 residues. In germline, CDR1 is MNHEY, CDR2 SVGEGT. CDR3: CAISPSLTLTGENTEAFF. The CDR3 DNA is TGTGCCATCAGTCCCTCCTTAACTCTGACAGGGGAGAACACTGAAGCTTTCTTT.

This chain connects TRBV7-9 to TRBJ2-7, with D unresolved. Trimming left V 4 bases short and J 2 bases short, with 12 bases between. This CDR3 is 14 amino acids long. The germline gives CDR1 SEHNR, CDR2 FQNEAQ (reference sequence). CDR3 protein: CASSSVGYPYEQYF. The CDR3 region has the DNA TGTGCCAGCAGCTCTGTGGGGTACCCCTACGAGCAGTACTTC. Full variable domain (missing parts from reference TRBV7-9 and TRBJ2-7): DTGVSQNPRHKITKRGQNVTFRCDPISEHNRLYWYRQTLGQGPEFLTYFQNEAQLEKSRLLSDRFSAERPKGSFSTLEIQRTEQGDSAMYLCASSSVGYPYEQYFGPGTRLTVT.

This chain joins TRBV5-1 and TRBJ2-1, with 13 bases fitting TRBD2. Trimming removed 3 bases from V and 4 bases from J; junction bases left unmatched: 7. This CDR3 has 17 residues. From germline, CDR1 is SGHRS and CDR2 YFSETQ. CDR3 sequence reads: CASSYRLAGGLYNEQFF. The CDR3 region has the DNA TGCGCCAGCAGCTATCGACTAGCGGGGGGTTTATACAATGAGCAGTTCTTC.